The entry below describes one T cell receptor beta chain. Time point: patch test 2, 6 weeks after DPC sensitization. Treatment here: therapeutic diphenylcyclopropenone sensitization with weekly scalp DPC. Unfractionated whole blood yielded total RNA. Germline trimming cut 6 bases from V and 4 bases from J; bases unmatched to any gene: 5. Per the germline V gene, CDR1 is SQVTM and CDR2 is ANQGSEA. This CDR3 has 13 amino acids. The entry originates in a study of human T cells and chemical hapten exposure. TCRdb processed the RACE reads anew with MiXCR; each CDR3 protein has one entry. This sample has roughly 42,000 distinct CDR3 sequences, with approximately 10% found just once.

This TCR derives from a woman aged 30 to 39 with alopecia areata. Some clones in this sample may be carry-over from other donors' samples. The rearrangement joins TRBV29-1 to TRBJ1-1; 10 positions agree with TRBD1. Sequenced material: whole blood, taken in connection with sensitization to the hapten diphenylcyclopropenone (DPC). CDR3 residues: CSVDRGLSTEAFF. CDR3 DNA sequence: TGCAGCGTAGACAGGGGGCTTAGCACTGAAGCTTTCTTT. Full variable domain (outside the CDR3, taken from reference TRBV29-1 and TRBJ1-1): SAVISQKPSRDICQRGTSLTIQCQVDSQVTMMFWYRQQPGQSLTLIATANQGSEATYESGFVIDKFPISRPNLTFSTLTVSNMSPEDSSIYLCSVDRGLSTEAFFGQGTRLTVV.